The 25 T cell receptor beta chains presented below share a single source sample, sequenced in a study of blood T cell repertoires in COVID-19. The table came from immunoSEQ multiplex PCR; TCRdb's copy has only in-frame clones and leaves some out. Found here are approximately 30,000 clones, approximately 91% of them singletons; the top ten hold roughly 5%. Input material: peripheral blood. These receptor sequences come from a human donor in a cohort sampled during active COVID-19.

The chain joins TRBV19 to TRBJ2-7, with 7 bases identical to TRBD2. The CDR3 consists of 15 residues. The V segment lost 4 bases and the J segment 4 bases; nucleotides outside the gene matches: 10. The V gene's germline CDR1 is LNHDA and CDR2 SQIVND (reference sequence). CDR3 residues: CASSTPCGGKYEQYV. The CDR3 DNA reads TGTGCCAGTAGTACCCCTTGCGGGGGAAAATACGAGCAGTACGTC.

The CDR3 coding sequence is TGTGCCAGTAAACTAGCGGGGGGGGAGCTGTTTTTT. Amino acid sequence: CASKLAGGELFF. This sequence joins TRBV19 and TRBJ2-2; 10 nucleotides align to TRBD2. CDR1 and CDR2 from the germline V gene are LNHDA and SQIVND (reference sequence). Trimming took 7 bases from V and 8 from J; bases not matched to a gene: 1. The CDR3 runs 12 residues.

The CDR3 DNA sequence: TGTGCCAGCACATCGGGACAGCTAAATTCACCCCTCCACTTT. It yields the protein CASTSGQLNSPLHF. The rearrangement uses TRBV25-1 and TRBJ1-6; 7 nucleotides agree with TRBD1. This CDR3 spans 14 amino acids. V lost 7 bases and J lost 7; bases outside the gene matches: 7. Germline CDR1 MGHDK, CDR2 SYGVNS.

V gene TRBV19 combines with J gene TRBJ2-1; D is unclear. Germline assignment: CDR1 LNHDA and CDR2 SQIVND (reference sequence). V was trimmed by 3 bases and J by 0 bases, leaving 6 bases between them. The CDR3 length is 14 residues. This chain's CDR3 is CASSMWSSYNEQFF. The CDR3 nucleotides are TGTGCCAGTAGTATGTGGAGCTCCTACAATGAGCAGTTCTTC.

The gene calls are TRBV12-2 and TRBJ2-7; the table's D call, TRBD2, has no DNA check behind it. TRBV12-2 is annotated as a pseudogene. The CDR3 has 19 residues. The CDR3 DNA is TGTGCAAGTCGCTCCAGACTAGCGGGAGGAGACCAGGGGAAGGACGAGCAGTACGTC. It specifies CASRSRLAGGDQGKDEQYV.

This chain connects TRBV5-4 to TRBJ1-2; 10 bases align to TRBD1. CDR3 size: 16 residues. The J segment lost 4 bases and the V segment lost 0 bases, leaving 6 bases of the junction unmatched. Germline CDR1 and CDR2: SGHNT and YYREEE (reference sequence). Here the CDR3 reads CASSLGDRGLGYGYTF. CDR3 coding DNA: TGTGCCAGCAGCTTGGGAGACAGGGGGCTTGGCTATGGCTACACCTTC.

This chain links TRBV9 with TRBJ1-3; the D gene is possibly TRBD1 (5 bases). V was shortened by 4 bases and J by 4 bases, with 6 bases between the two germline ends. The CDR3 extends over 12 amino acids. CDR1 is SGDLS, CDR2 YYNGEE, per germline. The CDR3, as DNA: TGTGCCAGCAGCAGACAGGGAAACACCATATATTTT. This codes for CASSRQGNTIYF.

The chain employs TRBV6-4 and TRBJ1-1; D unclear. This CDR3 contains 13 residues. Per germline, CDR1 MRHNA and CDR2 SNTAGT. Trimming pared 5 bases from V and 0 bases from J, leaving 7 bases between. CDR3 residues: CASSSELNTEAFF. For the CDR3, the DNA is TGTGCCAGCAGTAGCGAATTGAACACTGAAGCTTTCTTT.

In this sample, this clone turned up once. This chain links TRBV2 with TRBJ1-3, with D tentatively TRBD1 (6 bases). V shed 6 bases and J shed 3 bases, with 15 bases lying between them. Germline CDR1 is SNHLY and CDR2 is FYNNEI. This CDR3 has 15 amino acids. The CDR3 here is CASRQLQGSGNTIYF. CDR3 bases: TGTGCCAGCAGACAATTACAGGGTAGTGGAAACACCATATATTTT.

The chain carries TRBV28 and TRBJ2-1; the D gene is possibly TRBD1 (6 bases). Trimming left V 8 bases short and J 0 bases short, with 17 bases between. CDR3 length: 16 residues. Per germline, CDR1 MDHEN and CDR2 SYDVKM. CDR3 sequence (DNA): TGTGCCAGCTTTCAGGACAGTGTGAGCTCCTACAATGAGCAGTTCTTC. Protein sequence: CASFQDSVSSYNEQFF. Drawing the rest from reference TRBV28 and TRBJ2-1, the complete variable domain is DVKVTQSSRYLVKRTGEKVFLECVQDMDHENMFWYRQDPGLGLRLIYFSYDVKMKEKGDIPEGYSVSREKKERFSLILESASTNQTSMYLCASFQDSVSSYNEQFFGPGTRLTVL.

In DNA form, the CDR3 reads TGTGCCAGCTCACCCCAGGGGACGGGGAACAACGAGCAGTACGTC. It codes for CASSPQGTGNNEQYV. The chain couples TRBV18 to TRBJ2-7; tentatively, D is TRBD1 (6 bases). Germline CDR1 and CDR2: KGHSH and LQKENI. This CDR3 has 15 residues. Trimming left V 3 bases short and J 5 bases short, with 17 bases between.

The chain employs TRBV20-1 and TRBJ1-1; D is unclear. CDR3 size: 10 residues. Germline V CDR1 and CDR2: DFQATT, SNEGSKA (reference sequence). The germline V and J ends were trimmed by 3 bases and 7 bases, with 6 bases remaining between them. The CDR3 loop is CSASPGEAFF. CDR3 nucleotide sequence: TGCAGTGCTAGTCCAGGTGAAGCTTTCTTT.

The chain has TRBV7-6 and TRBJ2-3; D remains ambiguous. CDR1 is SGHVS and CDR2 is FNYEAQ in the germline V gene. The length of the CDR3 is 13 residues. Trimming took off 5 bases at V and 7 bases at J, with 13 bases between the two ends. In DNA, the CDR3 is TGTGCCAGCAGCACCGCTCCCGGTTATACGCAGTATTTT. This encodes CASSTAPGYTQYF.

V usage is TRBV5-5 and J usage is TRBJ2-1; TRBD1 aligns across 9 bases. The CDR3 sequence is 13 residues long. Germline CDR1 SGHKS, CDR2 YYEKEE (reference sequence). J gave up 7 bases and V 7 bases, and 6 bases lay outside the gene matches. CDR3 protein: CASYPGQGNEQFF. The CDR3 DNA reads as TGTGCCAGCTATCCGGGACAGGGTAATGAGCAGTTCTTC.

The J gene is TRBJ2-3, the V gene TRBV11-3, with TRBD2 matching 8 bases. The V segment lost 4 bases and the J segment 3 bases; nucleotides outside the gene matches: 6. Germline-derived CDR1 and CDR2 are SGHNT and YENEEA. This CDR3 is 15 amino acids long. In nucleotides, the CDR3 is TGTGCCAGCAGCTCCTATGGACTAGCAACAGATACGCAGTATTTT. This translates into CASSSYGLATDTQYF.

The chain carries TRBV3-1 (or the pseudogene TRBV3-2) and TRBJ2-7; D gene ambiguous. This CDR3 is 14 amino acids long. V was cut by 1 base and J by 2 bases, with 9 bases left in between. Germline-derived CDR1 and CDR2 are LGHDT and YNNKEL (reference sequence). The CDR3 bases are TGTGCCAGCAGCCAAGGCGCAGGAACCTACGAGCAGTACGTC. Its translation: CASSQGAGTYEQYV.

The V call is TRBV4-1, the J call TRBJ2-1, with 11 bases fitting TRBD2. Germline CDR1 MGHRA, CDR2 YSYEKL. This CDR3 has 16 residues. V was clipped by 3 bases and J by 5 bases; unmatched bases: 6. In DNA, the CDR3 is TGCGCCAGCAGCCAGGCCGGGACTAGCGGCAACAATGAGCAGTTCTTC. It translates to CASSQAGTSGNNEQFF.

The rearrangement links TRBV7-8 to TRBJ1-1; D unresolved. The CDR3 has 13 residues. The germline V gene encodes CDR1 SGHVS and CDR2 FQNEAQ. Trimming took off 1 base at V and 4 bases at J, with 7 bases between the two ends. The CDR3 DNA sequence: TGTGCCAGCAGCTTAGATGGAGGCACTGAAGCTTTCTTT. As protein: CASSLDGGTEAFF.

The rearrangement links TRBV7-9 to TRBJ2-7, with a tentative D call TRBD2 (5 bases). Germline assignment: CDR1 SEHNR and CDR2 FQNEAQ (reference sequence). The V end was cut by 11 bases, the J end by 1 base, with 15 bases between. The CDR3 is 13 amino acids. The CDR3: CAGGVYGSYEQYV. The CDR3 nucleotides are TGTGCCGGAGGAGTTTATGGGTCCTACGAGCAGTACGTC.

The genes are TRBV7-2 and TRBJ2-1; no firm D call. V was shortened by 2 bases and J by 10 bases, with 6 bases between the two germline ends. The CDR3 consists of 11 residues. CDR1 and CDR2 (germline): SGHTA, FQGNSA. CDR3 sequence (DNA): TGTGCCAGCAGCTTATTGCGAGAGCAGTTCTTC. It specifies CASSLLREQFF.

The genes are TRBV12-3 or TRBV12-4 and TRBJ2-5; 7 nucleotides line up with TRBD1. V lost 9 bases to trimming and J lost 1 base; unmatched junction nucleotides: 2. The CDR3 is 12 amino acids. The CDR3 loop is CASGTAQETQYF. The CDR3 DNA reads as TGTGCCAGTGGGACAGCCCAAGAGACCCAGTACTTC.

The V call is TRBV29-1, the J call TRBJ2-5; TRBD1 might be the D (5 bases). V was cut by 6 bases and J by 5 bases, with 10 bases left in between. The CDR3 has 11 amino acids. Per the germline V gene, CDR1 is SQVTM and CDR2 is ANQGSEA. Here the CDR3 reads CSVQEIETQYF. The CDR3 DNA reads TGCAGCGTACAGGAGATTGAGACCCAGTACTTC. The variable domain in full, with the rest retrieved from reference TRBV29-1 and TRBJ2-5, is SAVISQKPSRDICQRGTSLTIQCQVDSQVTMMFWYRQQPGQSLTLIATANQGSEATYESGFVIDKFPISRPNLTFSTLTVSNMSPEDSSIYLCSVQEIETQYFGPGTRLLVL.

The chain couples TRBV6-6 to TRBJ1-6; possible D gene TRBD1, 5 bases. The V gene's germline CDR1 is MNHNY and CDR2 SVGAGI (reference sequence). Trimming took 2 bases from V and 6 from J, leaving 14 bases between them. This CDR3 is built from 16 residues. The DNA for the CDR3 is TGTGCCAGCAGTTACCCCGTTGAGGACATTAATTCACCCCTCCACTTT. Translating it yields CASSYPVEDINSPLHF.

V gene TRBV29-1 combines with J gene TRBJ1-1, with D unresolved. This CDR3 is 15 amino acids long. The V gene's germline CDR1 is SQVTM and CDR2 ANQGSEA. The ends were cut back, 6 bases at V and 1 base at J, with 18 bases in the middle. As DNA, the CDR3 is TGCAGCGTCGCCGCTCGCCTACGCCCGAACACTGAAGCTTTCTTT. Its protein is CSVAARLRPNTEAFF.

This clone was counted once. The genes are TRBV10-3 and TRBJ2-2, with D unresolved. CDR1 and CDR2 (germline): ENHRY, SYGVKD. Trimming pared 7 bases from V and 4 bases from J, leaving 7 bases between. The length of the CDR3 is 12 residues. The CDR3 bases are TGTGCCATCAAGCCTACCACCGGGGAGCTGTTTTTT. Its translation is CAIKPTTGELFF.